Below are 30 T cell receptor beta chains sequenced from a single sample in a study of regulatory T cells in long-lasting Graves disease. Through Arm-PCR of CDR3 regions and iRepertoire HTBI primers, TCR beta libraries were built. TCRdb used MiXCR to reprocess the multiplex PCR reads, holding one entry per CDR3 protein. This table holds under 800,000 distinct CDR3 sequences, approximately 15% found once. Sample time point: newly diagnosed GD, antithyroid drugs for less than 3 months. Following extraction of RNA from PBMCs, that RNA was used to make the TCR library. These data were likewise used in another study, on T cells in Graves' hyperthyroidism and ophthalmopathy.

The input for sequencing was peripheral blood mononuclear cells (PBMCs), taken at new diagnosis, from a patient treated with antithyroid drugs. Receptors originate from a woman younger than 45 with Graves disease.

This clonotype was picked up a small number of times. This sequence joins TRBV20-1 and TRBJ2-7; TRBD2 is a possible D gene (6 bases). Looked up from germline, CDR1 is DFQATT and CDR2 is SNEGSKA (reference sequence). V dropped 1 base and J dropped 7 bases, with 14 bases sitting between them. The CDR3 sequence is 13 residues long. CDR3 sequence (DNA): TGCAGTGCTAGAGTGGAGGGGATAAATGAGCAGTACTTC. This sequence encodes CSARVEGINEQYF.

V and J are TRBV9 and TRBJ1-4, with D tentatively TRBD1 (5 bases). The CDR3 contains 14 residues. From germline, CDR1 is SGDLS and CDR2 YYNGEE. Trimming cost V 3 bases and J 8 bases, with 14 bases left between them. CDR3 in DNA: TGTGCCAGCAGCGGAGGGGACTCAGGCGAAAAACTGTTTTTT. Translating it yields CASSGGDSGEKLFF.

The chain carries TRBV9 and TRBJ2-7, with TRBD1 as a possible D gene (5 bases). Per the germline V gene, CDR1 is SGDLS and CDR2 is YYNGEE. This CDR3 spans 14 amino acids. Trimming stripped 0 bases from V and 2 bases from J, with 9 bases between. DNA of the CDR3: TGTGCCAGCAGCGTAGAACAGGCGCCCTACGAGCAGTACTTC. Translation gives CASSVEQAPYEQYF.

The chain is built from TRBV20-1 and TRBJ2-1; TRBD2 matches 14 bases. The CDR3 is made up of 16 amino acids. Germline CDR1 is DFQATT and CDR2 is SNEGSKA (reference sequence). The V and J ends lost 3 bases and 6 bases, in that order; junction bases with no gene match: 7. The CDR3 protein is CSASSTSGGGVNEQFF. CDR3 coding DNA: TGCAGTGCTAGCTCGACTAGCGGGGGGGGGGTCAATGAGCAGTTCTTC.

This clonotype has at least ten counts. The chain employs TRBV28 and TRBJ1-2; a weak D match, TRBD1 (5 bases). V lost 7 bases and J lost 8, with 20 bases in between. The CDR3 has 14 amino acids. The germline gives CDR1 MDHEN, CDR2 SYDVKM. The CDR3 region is CASNPGASFFGYTF. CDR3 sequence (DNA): TGTGCCAGCAACCCCGGGGCCTCCTTCTTCGGCTACACCTTC.

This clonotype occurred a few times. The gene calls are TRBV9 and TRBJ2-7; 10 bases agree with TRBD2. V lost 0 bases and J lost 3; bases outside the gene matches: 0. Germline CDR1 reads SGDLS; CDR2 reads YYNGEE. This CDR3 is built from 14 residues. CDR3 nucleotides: TGTGCCAGCAGCGTAGCTAGCGGGAGCTACGAGCAGTACTTC. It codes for CASSVASGSYEQYF.

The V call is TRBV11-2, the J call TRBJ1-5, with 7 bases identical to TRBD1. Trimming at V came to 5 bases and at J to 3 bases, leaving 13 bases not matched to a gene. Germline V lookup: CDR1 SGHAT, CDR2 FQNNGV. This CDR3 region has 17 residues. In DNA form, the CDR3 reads TGTGCCAGCAGCCCTTCGACCGGCAGGGGGAACAATCAGCCCCAGCATTTT. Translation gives CASSPSTGRGNNQPQHF.

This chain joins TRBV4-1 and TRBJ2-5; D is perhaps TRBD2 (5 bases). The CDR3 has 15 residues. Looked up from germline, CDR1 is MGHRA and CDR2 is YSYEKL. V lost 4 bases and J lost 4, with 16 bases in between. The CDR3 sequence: CASSRSHGEGETQYF. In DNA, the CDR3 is TGCGCCAGCAGCCGAAGCCACGGTGAGGGAGAGACCCAGTACTTC.

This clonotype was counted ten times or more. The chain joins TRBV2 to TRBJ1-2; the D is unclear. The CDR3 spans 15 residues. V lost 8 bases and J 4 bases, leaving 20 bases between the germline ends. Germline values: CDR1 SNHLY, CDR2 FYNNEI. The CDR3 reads CASGGLDPFVYGYTF. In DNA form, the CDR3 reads TGTGCCAGCGGTGGCCTAGATCCTTTTGTCTATGGCTACACCTTC.

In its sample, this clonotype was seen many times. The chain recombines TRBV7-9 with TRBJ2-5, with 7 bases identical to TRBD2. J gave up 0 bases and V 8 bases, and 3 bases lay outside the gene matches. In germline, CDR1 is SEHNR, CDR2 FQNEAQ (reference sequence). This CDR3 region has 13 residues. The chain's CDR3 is CASSRGDQETQYF. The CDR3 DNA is TGTGCCAGCTCACGGGGGGACCAAGAGACCCAGTACTTC.

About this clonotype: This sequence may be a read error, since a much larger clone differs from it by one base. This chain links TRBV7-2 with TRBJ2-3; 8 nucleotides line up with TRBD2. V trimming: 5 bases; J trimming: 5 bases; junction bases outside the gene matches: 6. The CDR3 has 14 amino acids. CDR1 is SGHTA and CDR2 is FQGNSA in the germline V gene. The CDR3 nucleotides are TGTACCAGCAGCGCATTTCTAGCGGGAGATACGCAGTATTTT. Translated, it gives CTSSAFLAGDTQYF. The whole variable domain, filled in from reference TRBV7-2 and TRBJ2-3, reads GAGVSQSPSNKVTEKGKDVELRCDPISGHTALYWYRQSLGQGLEFLIYFQGNSAPDKSGLPSDRFSAERTGGSVSTLTIQRTQQEDSAVYLCTSSAFLAGDTQYFGPGTRLTVL.

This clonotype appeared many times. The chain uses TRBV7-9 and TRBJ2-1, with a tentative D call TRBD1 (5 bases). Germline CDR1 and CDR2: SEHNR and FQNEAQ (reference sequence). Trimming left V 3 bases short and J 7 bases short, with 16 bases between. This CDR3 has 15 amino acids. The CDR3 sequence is CASSLWQGTRNEQFF. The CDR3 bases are TGTGCCAGCAGCTTGTGGCAGGGTACGAGGAATGAGCAGTTCTTC.

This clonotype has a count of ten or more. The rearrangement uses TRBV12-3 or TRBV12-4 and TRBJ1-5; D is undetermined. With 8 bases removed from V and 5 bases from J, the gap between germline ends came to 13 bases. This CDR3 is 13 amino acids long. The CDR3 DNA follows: TGTGCCAGCGGCAGGTATGGCGATCAGCCCCAGCATTTT. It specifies CASGRYGDQPQHF.

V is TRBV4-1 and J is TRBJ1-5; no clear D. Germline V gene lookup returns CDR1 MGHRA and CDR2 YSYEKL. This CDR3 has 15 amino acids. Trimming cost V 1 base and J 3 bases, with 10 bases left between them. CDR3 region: CASSQGSQLNQPQHF. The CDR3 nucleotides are TGCGCCAGCAGCCAAGGAAGCCAGCTCAATCAGCCCCAGCATTTT.

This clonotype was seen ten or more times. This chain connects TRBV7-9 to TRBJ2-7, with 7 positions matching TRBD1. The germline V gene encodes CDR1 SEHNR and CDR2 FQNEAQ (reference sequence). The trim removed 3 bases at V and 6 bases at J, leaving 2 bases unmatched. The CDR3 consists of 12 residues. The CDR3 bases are TGTGCCAGCAGCTTTACAGGGGCCGAGCAGTACTTC. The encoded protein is CASSFTGAEQYF.

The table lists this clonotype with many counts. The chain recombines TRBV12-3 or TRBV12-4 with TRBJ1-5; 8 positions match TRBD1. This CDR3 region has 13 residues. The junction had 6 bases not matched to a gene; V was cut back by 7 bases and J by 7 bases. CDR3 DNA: TGTGCCAGCAAAAACCAGGGGGCCCAGCCCCAGCATTTT. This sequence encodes CASKNQGAQPQHF.

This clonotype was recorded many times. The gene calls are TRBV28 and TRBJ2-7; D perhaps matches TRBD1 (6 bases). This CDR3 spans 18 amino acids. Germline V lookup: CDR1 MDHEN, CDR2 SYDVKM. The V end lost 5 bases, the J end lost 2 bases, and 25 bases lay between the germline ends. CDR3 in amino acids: CASSPHFQPGQRTYEQYF. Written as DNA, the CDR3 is TGTGCCAGCAGTCCGCACTTCCAACCGGGACAACGAACCTACGAGCAGTACTTC.

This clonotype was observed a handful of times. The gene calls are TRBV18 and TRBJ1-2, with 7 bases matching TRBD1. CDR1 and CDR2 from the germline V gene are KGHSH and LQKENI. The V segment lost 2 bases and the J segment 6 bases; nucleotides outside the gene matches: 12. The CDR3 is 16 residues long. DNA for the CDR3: TGTGCCAGCTCACCAGCGACAGGGCGGGTGAACAATGGCTACACCTTC. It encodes CASSPATGRVNNGYTF.

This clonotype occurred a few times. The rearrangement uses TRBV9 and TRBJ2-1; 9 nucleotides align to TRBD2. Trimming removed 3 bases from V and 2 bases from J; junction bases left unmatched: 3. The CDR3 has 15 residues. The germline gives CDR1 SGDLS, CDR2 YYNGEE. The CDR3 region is CASSASGITYNEQFF. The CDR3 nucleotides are TGTGCCAGCAGCGCTAGCGGGATAACCTACAATGAGCAGTTCTTC.

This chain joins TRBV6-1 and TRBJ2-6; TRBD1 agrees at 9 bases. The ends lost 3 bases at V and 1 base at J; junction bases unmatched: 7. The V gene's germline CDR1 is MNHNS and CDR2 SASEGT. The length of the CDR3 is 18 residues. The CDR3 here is CASSDPGQGPSGANVLTF. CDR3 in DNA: TGTGCCAGCAGTGACCCGGGACAGGGTCCTTCTGGGGCCAACGTCCTGACTTTC.

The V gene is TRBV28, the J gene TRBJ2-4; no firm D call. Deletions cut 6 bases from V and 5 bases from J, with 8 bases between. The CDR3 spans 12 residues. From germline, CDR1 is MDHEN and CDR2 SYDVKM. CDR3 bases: TGTGCCAGCAGATCTGGACAAAACATTCAGTACTTC. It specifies CASRSGQNIQYF.

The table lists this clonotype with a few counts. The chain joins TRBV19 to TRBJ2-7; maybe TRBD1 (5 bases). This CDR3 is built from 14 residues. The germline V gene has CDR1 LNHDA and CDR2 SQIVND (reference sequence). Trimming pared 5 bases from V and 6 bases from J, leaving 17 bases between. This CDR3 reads CASSEPAYRSEQYF. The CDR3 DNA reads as TGTGCCAGTAGTGAGCCCGCTTACAGGTCCGAGCAGTACTTC.

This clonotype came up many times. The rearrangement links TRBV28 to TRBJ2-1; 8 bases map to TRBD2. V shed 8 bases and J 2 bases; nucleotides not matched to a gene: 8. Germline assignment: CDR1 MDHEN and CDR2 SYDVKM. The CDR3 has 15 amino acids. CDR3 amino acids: CASYSSGSAYNEQFF. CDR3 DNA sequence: TGTGCCAGCTATTCAAGCGGGAGTGCCTACAATGAGCAGTTCTTC.

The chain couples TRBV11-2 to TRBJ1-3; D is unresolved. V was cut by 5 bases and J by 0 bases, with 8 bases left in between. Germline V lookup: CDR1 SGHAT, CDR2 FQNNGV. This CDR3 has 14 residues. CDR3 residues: CASSPQISGNTIYF. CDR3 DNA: TGTGCCAGCAGCCCGCAGATCTCTGGAAACACCATATATTTT.

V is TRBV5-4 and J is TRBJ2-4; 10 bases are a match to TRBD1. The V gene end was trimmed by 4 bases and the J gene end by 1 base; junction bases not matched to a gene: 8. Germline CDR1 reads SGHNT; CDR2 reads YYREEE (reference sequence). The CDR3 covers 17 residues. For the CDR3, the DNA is TGTGCCAGCAGCCCCTATGGACAGGGGGGGGCCAAAAACATTCAGTACTTC. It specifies CASSPYGQGGAKNIQYF.

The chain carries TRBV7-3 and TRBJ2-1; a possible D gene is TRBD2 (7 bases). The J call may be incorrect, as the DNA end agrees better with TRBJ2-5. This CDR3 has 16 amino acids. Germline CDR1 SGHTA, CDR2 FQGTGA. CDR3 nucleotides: TGTGCCAGCAGCTTAGGCGGGGGCGGGGATCAAGAGACCCAGTACTTC. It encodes CASSLGGGGDQETQYF.

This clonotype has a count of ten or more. The CDR3 coding sequence is TGTGCCTGGAGTGTAGTCGAGACCCAGTACTTC. Its translation is CAWSVVETQYF. This rearrangement joins TRBV30 to TRBJ2-5; no clear D gene. The length of the CDR3 is 11 residues. Germline CDR1 GTSNPN, CDR2 SVGIG (reference sequence). V was cut by 0 bases and J by 5 bases, with 4 bases left in between.

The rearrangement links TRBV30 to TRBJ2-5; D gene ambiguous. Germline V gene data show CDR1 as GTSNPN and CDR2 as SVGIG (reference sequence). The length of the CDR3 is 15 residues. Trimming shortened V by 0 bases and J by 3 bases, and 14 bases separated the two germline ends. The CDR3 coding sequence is TGTGCCTGGAGTGTATTTCGCAATGAAAAAGAGACCCAGTACTTC. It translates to CAWSVFRNEKETQYF.

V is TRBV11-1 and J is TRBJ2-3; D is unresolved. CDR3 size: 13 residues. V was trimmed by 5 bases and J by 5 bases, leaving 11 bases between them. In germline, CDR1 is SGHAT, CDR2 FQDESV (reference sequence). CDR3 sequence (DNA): TGTGCCAGCAGCAAATCGGACGGAGATACGCAGTATTTT. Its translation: CASSKSDGDTQYF.

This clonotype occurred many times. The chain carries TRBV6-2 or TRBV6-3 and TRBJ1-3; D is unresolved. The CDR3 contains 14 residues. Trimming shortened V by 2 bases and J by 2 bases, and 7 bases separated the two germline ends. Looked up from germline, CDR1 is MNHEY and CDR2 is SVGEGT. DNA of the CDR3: TGTGCCAGCAGTTACGTGGGAGCTGGAAACACCATATATTTT. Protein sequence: CASSYVGAGNTIYF.